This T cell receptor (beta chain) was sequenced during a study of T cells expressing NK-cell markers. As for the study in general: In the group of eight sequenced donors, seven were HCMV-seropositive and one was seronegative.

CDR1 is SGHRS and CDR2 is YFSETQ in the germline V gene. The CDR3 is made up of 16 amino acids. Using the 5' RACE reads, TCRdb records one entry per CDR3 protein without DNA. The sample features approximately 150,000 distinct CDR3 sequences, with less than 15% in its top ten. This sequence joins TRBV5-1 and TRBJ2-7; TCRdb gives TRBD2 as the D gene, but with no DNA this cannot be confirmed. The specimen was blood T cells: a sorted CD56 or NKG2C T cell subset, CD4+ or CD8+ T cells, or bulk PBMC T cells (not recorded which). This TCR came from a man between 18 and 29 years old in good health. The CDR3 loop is CASSLAETSGRYEQYF.